The clone carrying this T cell receptor (beta chain) was detected only once. Clones were sequenced by immunoSEQ multiplex PCR, and TCRdb holds only the in-frame ones, with some missing. The sample shows 95,000 to 150,000 clones, roughly 72% of them seen only once. This entry comes from a study of blood T cell repertoires in COVID-19. Study-wide background: COVID-19 samples collected from the United States, Italy and Spain covered acute and convalescent phases. T cells, B-cell-depleted T cells, or PBMCs supplied cDNA or gDNA.

The CDR3 consists of 18 residues. From germline, CDR1 is KGHDR and CDR2 SFDVKD. V was clipped by 4 bases and J by 7 bases; unmatched bases: 13. The Seattle site enrolled patients during active infection and followed them longitudinally. The sample comprised peripheral blood. The V gene is TRBV24-1, the J gene TRBJ2-1, with 12 bases matching TRBD2. The source is a man aged 80 or over with COVID-19, enrolled during active disease. In DNA, the CDR3 is TGTGCCACCAGTGACTCGAGGGCTAGCGGGAGGGCCACGAATGAGCAGTTCTTC. It yields the protein CATSDSRASGRATNEQFF.